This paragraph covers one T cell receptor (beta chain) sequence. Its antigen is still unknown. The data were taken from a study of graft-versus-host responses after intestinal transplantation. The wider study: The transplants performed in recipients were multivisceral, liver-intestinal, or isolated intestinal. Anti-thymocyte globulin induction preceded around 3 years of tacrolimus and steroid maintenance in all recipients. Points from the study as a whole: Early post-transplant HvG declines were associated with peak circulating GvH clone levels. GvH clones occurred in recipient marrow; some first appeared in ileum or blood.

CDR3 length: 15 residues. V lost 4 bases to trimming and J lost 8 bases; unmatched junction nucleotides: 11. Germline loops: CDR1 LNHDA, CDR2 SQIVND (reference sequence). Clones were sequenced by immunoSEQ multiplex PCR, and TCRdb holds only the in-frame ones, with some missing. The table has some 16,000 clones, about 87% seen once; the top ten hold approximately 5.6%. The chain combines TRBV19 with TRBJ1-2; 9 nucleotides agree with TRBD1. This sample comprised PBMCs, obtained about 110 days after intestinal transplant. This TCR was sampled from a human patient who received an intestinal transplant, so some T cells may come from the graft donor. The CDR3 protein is CASSTHPPDRGGYTF. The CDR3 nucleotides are TGTGCCAGTAGTACCCACCCTCCAGACAGGGGGGGCTACACCTTC.